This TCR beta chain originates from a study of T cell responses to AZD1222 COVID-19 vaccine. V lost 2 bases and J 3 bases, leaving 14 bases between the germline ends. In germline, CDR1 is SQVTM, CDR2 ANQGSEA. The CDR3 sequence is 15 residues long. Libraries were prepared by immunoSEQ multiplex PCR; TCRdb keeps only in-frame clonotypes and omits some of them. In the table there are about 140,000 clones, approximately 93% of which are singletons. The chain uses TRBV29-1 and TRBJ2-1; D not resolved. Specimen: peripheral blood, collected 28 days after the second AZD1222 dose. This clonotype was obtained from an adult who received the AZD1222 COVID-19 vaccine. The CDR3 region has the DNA TGCAGCGTTGAATTAAGGGCCGGTGGCTACAATGAGCAGTTCTTC. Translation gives CSVELRAGGYNEQFF.